This passage covers 32 T cell receptor beta chains from one sample sequenced in a study of T cells in Graves' hyperthyroidism and ophthalmopathy. Researchers took RNA transcripts and amplified the TCR beta CDR3 regions from them. An initial round of RT-PCR targeting the TCR CDR3 relied on the HTBI primer set. TCRdb processed the multiplex PCR reads anew with MiXCR; each CDR3 protein has one entry. Among a few hundred thousand distinct CDR3 sequences listed, around 14% were seen once. Sequenced material: blood. These receptors all stem from a woman in her thirties with Graves' hyperthyroidism.

Details on this clonotype: This CDR3 fails to terminate in the conserved phenylalanine or tryptophan, so it likely reflects a read error. This chain joins TRBV5-1 and TRBJ2-7, with D unresolved. Germline loops: CDR1 SGHRS, CDR2 YFSETQ. Trimming left V 0 bases short and J 3 bases short, with 10 bases between. CDR3 size: 14 residues. Written as DNA, the CDR3 is TGCGCCAGCAGCTTGGGGCCAGATAACTACGAGCAGTACTCC. Translating gives CASSLGPDNYEQYS.

The V gene is TRBV6-2 or TRBV6-3, the J gene TRBJ2-7; 8 nucleotides line up with TRBD2. This CDR3 spans 15 amino acids. Looked up from germline, CDR1 is MNHEY and CDR2 is SVGEGT. The V gene end was trimmed by 4 bases and the J gene end by 4 bases; junction bases not matched to a gene: 9. In DNA, the CDR3 is TGTGCCAGCAGTTCCCTAAGCGGGAGACCTTACGAGCAGTACTTC. The encoded protein is CASSSLSGRPYEQYF.

Ten or more counts support this clonotype. The chain joins TRBV2 to TRBJ1-1; D is unresolved. V was pared by 8 bases and J by 1 base, with 14 bases between. The germline gives CDR1 SNHLY, CDR2 FYNNEI. The CDR3 is made up of 14 amino acids. CDR3 amino acids: CASPPGRANTEAFF. In DNA, the CDR3 is TGTGCCAGCCCCCCGGGGAGAGCGAACACTGAAGCTTTCTTT. Supplemented by reference TRBV2 and TRBJ1-1, the full variable domain reads EPEVTQTPSHQVTQMGQEVILRCVPISNHLYFYWYRQILGQKVEFLVSFYNNEISEKSEIFDDQFSVERPDGSNFTLKIRSTKLEDSAMYFCASPPGRANTEAFFGQGTRLTVV.

The chain has TRBV27 and TRBJ2-7; TRBD1 is a possible D gene (6 bases). The CDR3 totals 16 residues. Deletions cut 2 bases from V and 4 bases from J, with 18 bases between. The germline V gene encodes CDR1 MNHEY and CDR2 SMNVEV (reference sequence). For the CDR3, the DNA is TGTGCCAGCAGTTTAGTATCCGGGACATCAGGTTACGAGCAGTACTTC. Protein sequence: CASSLVSGTSGYEQYF.

This clonotype was recorded a few times. V and J are TRBV28 and TRBJ2-7, with D perhaps assigned TRBD1 or TRBD2 (6 bases each). Deletions cut 5 bases from V and 6 bases from J, with 23 bases between. This CDR3 is built from 16 residues. Germline assignment: CDR1 MDHEN and CDR2 SYDVKM. In nucleotides, the CDR3 is TGTGCCAGCAGTCAACGTGGGGGGCGCGTCAACCGCGAGCAGTACTTC. It is translated as CASSQRGGRVNREQYF.

The J gene is TRBJ1-5, the V gene TRBV4-2; no definite D call. The length of the CDR3 is 13 residues. Trimming removed 0 bases from V and 7 bases from J, with 7 bases in between. Germline loops: CDR1 LGHNA, CDR2 YNFKEQ. The CDR3 DNA reads as TGTGCCAGCAGCCAAGATAGCGAGCAGCCCCAGCATTTT. Translation gives CASSQDSEQPQHF.

There are many counts of this clonotype. The genes are TRBV9 and TRBJ2-7, with 10 nucleotides matching TRBD2. This CDR3 is 15 amino acids long. CDR1 is SGDLS and CDR2 is YYNGEE in the germline V gene. The V gene end was trimmed by 0 bases and the J gene end by 4 bases; junction bases not matched to a gene: 4. The CDR3 region is CASSVGVAGGYEQYF. CDR3 bases: TGTGCCAGCAGCGTAGGGGTAGCGGGAGGTTACGAGCAGTACTTC.

This clonotype showed up just a few times. Just one base apart from a much larger clone, this may be a read error. The CDR3 DNA reads as TGTGCCAGCAGTTTAGCGCAGCGGACAGGTGGACTAGCGGGGCCTAGCTCCTACGAGCAGTACTTC. Translated: CASSLAQRTGGLAGPSSYEQYF. This sequence joins TRBV12-3 or TRBV12-4 and TRBJ2-7; 12 bases agree with TRBD2. The ends lost 0 bases at V and 0 bases at J; junction bases unmatched: 18. This CDR3 is 22 amino acids long.

This clonotype has more than one count but fewer than ten. As DNA, the CDR3 is TGTGCCAGCAGCTTAGTGTGGACTGAAGCTTTCTTT. This encodes CASSLVWTEAFF. The rearrangement uses TRBV7-2 and TRBJ1-1; D uncertain. In germline, CDR1 is SGHTA, CDR2 FQGNSA. The CDR3 totals 12 residues. Between the trimmed V and J ends, which lost 1 base and 5 bases, there was a span of 5 bases.

V and J are TRBV5-1 and TRBJ2-3; 11 positions agree with TRBD1. The CDR3 loop spans 15 amino acids. Germline CDR1 SGHRS, CDR2 YFSETQ. The junction had 2 bases not matched to a gene; V was cut back by 4 bases and J by 1 base. In DNA, the CDR3 is TGCGCCAGCAGCAAGGACAGGGGGCGCACAGATACGCAGTATTTT. It encodes CASSKDRGRTDTQYF. Looking up the rest from reference TRBV5-1 and TRBJ2-3 gives the full variable domain: KAGVTQTPRYLIKTRGQQVTLSCSPISGHRSVSWYQQTPGQGLQFLFEYFSETQRNKGNFPGRFSGRQFSNSRSEMNVSTLELGDSALYLCASSKDRGRTDTQYFGPGTRLTVL.

This clonotype came up many times. The chain recombines TRBV28 with TRBJ2-3, with a tentative D call TRBD1 (6 bases). CDR1 is MDHEN and CDR2 is SYDVKM in the germline V gene. The CDR3 spans 13 residues. Trimming took 7 bases from V and 2 from J, leaving 10 bases between them. The CDR3 sequence is CASTRDNTDTQYF. DNA of the CDR3: TGTGCCAGCACCCGGGACAACACAGATACGCAGTATTTT.

CDR3 coding DNA: TGTGCCAGCAGCTTAGATGAACAGGGAGGCCAGCCCCAGCATTTT. Encoded protein: CASSLDEQGGQPQHF. The chain has TRBV7-9 and TRBJ1-5, with D possibly being TRBD1 (6 bases). V shed 1 base and J shed 7 bases, with 14 bases lying between them. The CDR3 runs 15 residues. The germline V gene encodes CDR1 SEHNR and CDR2 FQNEAQ (reference sequence). Full variable domain (remainder filled in from reference TRBV7-9 and TRBJ1-5): DTGVSQNPRHKITKRGQNVTFRCDPISEHNRLYWYRQTLGQGPEFLTYFQNEAQLEKSRLLSDRFSAERPKGSFSTLEIQRTEQGDSAMYLCASSLDEQGGQPQHFGDGTRLSIL.

This clonotype was seen repeatedly, ten times or more. The chain has TRBV20-1 and TRBJ2-7; perhaps TRBD2 as D (5 bases). Germline CDR1 DFQATT, CDR2 SNEGSKA (reference sequence). V was pared by 5 bases and J by 2 bases, with 7 bases between. This CDR3 comprises 11 residues. The CDR3 coding sequence is TGCAGTGCTGCCGGGGCCTACGAGCAGTACTTC. Encoded protein: CSAAGAYEQYF.

This chain connects TRBV14 to TRBJ2-7; 9 bases fit TRBD1. From germline, CDR1 is SGHDN and CDR2 FVKESK. V was clipped by 1 base and J by 3 bases; unmatched bases: 4. The CDR3 has 15 residues. CDR3 region: CASSQVQGANYEQYF. The DNA for the CDR3 is TGTGCCAGCAGCCAAGTACAGGGGGCGAACTACGAGCAGTACTTC. The whole variable domain, remainder taken from reference TRBV14 and TRBJ2-7, is EAGVTQFPSHSVIEKGQTVTLRCDPISGHDNLYWYRRVMGKEIKFLLHFVKESKQDESGMPNNRFLAERTGGTYSTLKVQPAELEDSGVYFCASSQVQGANYEQYFGPGTRLTVT.

The table lists this clonotype with a few counts. The chain joins TRBV7-9 to TRBJ2-1; 14 positions agree with TRBD2. The germline V gene has CDR1 SEHNR and CDR2 FQNEAQ (reference sequence). This CDR3 spans 15 amino acids. J was trimmed by 10 bases and V by 2 bases; bases with no gene match: 4. CDR3 sequence reads: CASSLLGLAGAEQFF. The CDR3 nucleotides are TGTGCCAGCAGCTTACTGGGACTAGCGGGAGCCGAGCAGTTCTTC.

This clonotype occurred a few times. The chain joins TRBV12-3 or TRBV12-4 to TRBJ2-2; TRBD2 matches at 7 bases. CDR3 length: 13 residues. After removal of 8 bases from V and 4 bases from J, the junction contained 4 bases not matched to a gene. In nucleotides, the CDR3 is TGTGCCAGCTGGGCTAGCGGCACCGGGGAGCTGTTTTTT. This sequence encodes CASWASGTGELFF.

This clonotype was counted between two and nine times. The J gene is TRBJ2-2, the V gene TRBV9; a weak D match, TRBD1 (6 bases). The CDR3 is 15 amino acids. Looked up from germline, CDR1 is SGDLS and CDR2 is YYNGEE. V was cut by 0 bases and J by 5 bases, with 11 bases left in between. The chain's CDR3 is CASSVVSGDTGELFF. The CDR3, as DNA: TGTGCCAGCAGCGTAGTATCAGGGGATACCGGGGAGCTGTTTTTT.

In its sample, this clonotype was seen many times. The chain carries TRBV30 and TRBJ1-2, with unresolved D. Trimming took 3 bases from V and 5 from J, leaving 19 bases between them. The CDR3 sequence is 15 residues long. Germline V gene lookup returns CDR1 GTSNPN and CDR2 SVGIG (reference sequence). Here the CDR3 reads CAWSNPGATHYGYTF. CDR3 nucleotide sequence: TGTGCCTGGAGCAACCCGGGAGCGACCCATTATGGCTACACCTTC.

Many counts were recorded for this clonotype. This chain uses TRBV30 with TRBJ1-4; D gene uncertain. The ends were cut back, 4 bases at V and 8 bases at J, with 11 bases in the middle. The CDR3 runs 12 residues. Per germline, CDR1 GTSNPN and CDR2 SVGIG (reference sequence). Here the CDR3 reads CAWKNPGEKLFF. CDR3 nucleotides: TGTGCCTGGAAAAATCCGGGCGAAAAACTGTTTTTT.

The chain combines TRBV7-3 with TRBJ1-2, with D perhaps TRBD1 (6 bases). This CDR3 comprises 15 residues. The germline V gene has CDR1 SGHTA and CDR2 FQGTGA. The V end was cut by 5 bases, the J end by 0 bases, with 13 bases between. As DNA, the CDR3 is TGTGCCAGCAGCGAAAGTCCAGGGGCTAACTATGGCTACACCTTC. Translating it yields CASSESPGANYGYTF.

This clonotype was seen ten or more times. The chain uses TRBV20-1 and TRBJ2-7; 8 bases fit TRBD2. Germline V gene lookup returns CDR1 DFQATT and CDR2 SNEGSKA (reference sequence). CDR3 length equals 15 residues. Trimming cost V 3 bases and J 4 bases; bases outside gene matches: 11. The DNA of the CDR3 is TGCAGTGCTAGTCGTTCCGGGACTAGAATGTACGAGCAGTACTTC. Residues: CSASRSGTRMYEQYF.

This clonotype was seen repeatedly, ten times or more. This chain joins TRBV12-3 or TRBV12-4 and TRBJ1-1, with D perhaps matching TRBD1 (6 bases). V shed 4 bases and J shed 5 bases, with 11 bases lying between them. The CDR3 spans 13 residues. The CDR3 here is CASSSLDRTEAFF. The CDR3 DNA reads TGTGCCAGCAGTTCCCTGGACAGAACTGAAGCTTTCTTT.

This clonotype was observed a few times. CDR3 in DNA: TGTGCCAGCAGCGTAGCCAGATTTGGGGAGCAGTACTTC. Amino acid sequence: CASSVARFGEQYF. The rearrangement links TRBV9 to TRBJ2-7; D unresolved. The CDR3 totals 13 residues. The V end lost 0 bases, the J end lost 7 bases, and 11 bases lay between the germline ends. Per the germline V gene, CDR1 is SGDLS and CDR2 is YYNGEE.

The sample holds many counts of this clonotype. The genes are TRBV12-3 or TRBV12-4 and TRBJ1-5; possibly TRBD1 for D (6 bases). V lost 10 bases, J lost 5 bases, and 9 bases lay in between. This CDR3 is 11 amino acids long. DNA of the CDR3: TGTGCCAACCCAGGGGATCAGCCCCAGCATTTT. It specifies CANPGDQPQHF.

This clonotype was found a few times. V usage is TRBV5-6 and J usage is TRBJ2-1; TRBD2 is a possible D gene (7 bases). V lost 3 bases and J lost 10, with 14 bases in between. Per the germline V gene, CDR1 is SGHDT and CDR2 is YYEEEE. The CDR3 contains 13 residues. This CDR3 reads CASSYEGGGEQFF. CDR3 DNA sequence: TGTGCCAGCAGCTATGAGGGGGGAGGGGAGCAGTTCTTC.

As to this clonotype: A much more abundant neighbour one base away suggests this may be a read error. J is TRBJ1-2 and V is TRBV6-1; no clear D gene. The V end lost 5 bases, the J end lost 0 bases, and 10 bases lay between the germline ends. CDR3 length: 14 residues. The germline V gene has CDR1 MNHNS and CDR2 SASEGT. The CDR3 DNA follows: TGTGCCAGCAGTAGGGAGGCCCCTAACTATGGCTACACCTTC. Protein sequence: CASSREAPNYGYTF.

This clonotype occurred many times. The rearrangement joins TRBV20-1 to TRBJ2-7; no firm D call. CDR1 and CDR2 (germline): DFQATT, SNEGSKA (reference sequence). This CDR3 spans 10 amino acids. V shed 6 bases and J shed 3 bases, with 6 bases lying between them. Here the CDR3 DNA reads TGCAGTGCCACCAACTACGAGCAGTACTTC. Translated, it gives CSATNYEQYF.

On this clonotype: A read error may account for a junction end that differs from germline. This rearrangement joins TRBV13 to TRBJ2-2, with 10 bases aligning to TRBD2. CDR1 is PRHDT, CDR2 FYEKMQ, per germline (reference sequence). This CDR3 has 16 residues. The CDR3 sequence is CASSLKREGFTGALFF. In DNA, the CDR3 is TGTGCCAGCAGCTTAAAGCGGGAGGGGTTCACCGGGGCGCTGTTTTTT. The variable domain in full, completed from reference TRBV13 and TRBJ2-2, reads AAGVIQSPRHLIKEKRETATLKCYPIPRHDTVYWYQQGPGQDPQFLISFYEKMQSDKGSIPDRFSAQQFSDYHSELNMSSLELGDSALYFCASSLKREGFTGALFFGEGSRLTVL.

This clonotype showed up many times. The gene calls are TRBV13 and TRBJ2-7, with D unclear. This CDR3 is built from 14 residues. V dropped 0 bases and J dropped 4 bases, with 10 bases sitting between them. Germline V lookup: CDR1 PRHDT, CDR2 FYEKMQ (reference sequence). The CDR3 coding sequence is TGTGCCAGCAGCTTAGGCTCAGCGACTTACGAGCAGTACTTC. Its translation: CASSLGSATYEQYF.

With regard to this clonotype: Given the absence of the conserved phenylalanine or tryptophan at the CDR3 end, a read error is likely. The chain joins TRBV5-1 to TRBJ2-5, with 10 bases fitting TRBD2. The CDR3 is made up of 15 amino acids. Germline V gene sequence: CDR1 SGHRS, CDR2 YFSETQ. J gave up 5 bases and V 2 bases, and 6 bases lay outside the gene matches. CDR3 region: CASSLEAGGPETQYL. The CDR3 DNA reads TGCGCCAGCAGCTTAGAAGCGGGAGGGCCGGAGACCCAGTACCTC.

Remarks on this clonotype: A read error may explain this, as a much larger clone is one base away. This chain links TRBV28 with TRBJ1-2; 7 nucleotides agree with TRBD1. The germline V gene has CDR1 MDHEN and CDR2 SYDVKM. There are 16 residues in the CDR3. In nucleotides, the CDR3 is TGTGCCAGCCTCAACGACGACTCAGGGGGAGACTATGGCCACACCTTC. Encoded protein: CASLNDDSGGDYGHTF.

This clonotype occurred many times. The chain uses TRBV30 and TRBJ1-5; a weak D match, TRBD1 (5 bases). Trimming took 1 base from V and 1 from J, leaving 8 bases between them. This CDR3 region has 14 residues. The germline gives CDR1 GTSNPN, CDR2 SVGIG (reference sequence). CDR3 coding DNA: TGTGCCTGGAGTGCGGGGCTGAGCAATCAGCCCCAGCATTTT. Translated: CAWSAGLSNQPQHF.